In its sample, the clone carrying this T cell receptor beta chain was seen once. What it recognizes is unknown. Germline V gene sequence: CDR1 SGHKS, CDR2 YYEKEE (reference sequence). Trimming removed 4 bases at V and 0 bases at J, with 16 bases between. This CDR3 region has 16 residues. The sort gate was single viable CD3+CD4+CD8-CD45RO+ cells for memory CD4+ T cells. Positive selection with CD4 microbeads enriched total CD4+ T cells. This sample is drawn from a study of memory CD4+ T cells and cytomegalovirus serostatus. Across the whole study: Donors were healthy Belgian adults, several CMV seropositive and under 30 seronegative.

Findings of the study overall: Of approximately 150 reported CMV TCRbeta sequences, under 70 were found in memory CD4+ repertoires.

Here immunoSEQ multiplex PCR was the method, and the copy in TCRdb shows in-frame clones only, minus some. The sample has about 58,000 clones; around 82% are singletons. Sequences were obtained from memory CD4+ T cells from blood. The chain links TRBV5-5 to TRBJ1-2; D perhaps matches TRBD1 (6 bases). The origin of this receptor is an adult in good health and CMV-seronegative. Some clones in this sample may be carry-over from other donors' samples. The CDR3, as DNA: TGTGCCAGCAGCCCCGGGCCTACAGGGACTAACTATGGCTACACCTTC. This codes for CASSPGPTGTNYGYTF. Full variable domain (rest looked up from reference TRBV5-5 and TRBJ1-2): DAGVTQSPTHLIKTRGQQVTLRCSPISGHKSVSWYQQVLGQGPQFIFQYYEKEERGRGNFPDRFSARQFPNYSSELNVNALLLGDSALYLCASSPGPTGTNYGYTFGSGTRLTVV.